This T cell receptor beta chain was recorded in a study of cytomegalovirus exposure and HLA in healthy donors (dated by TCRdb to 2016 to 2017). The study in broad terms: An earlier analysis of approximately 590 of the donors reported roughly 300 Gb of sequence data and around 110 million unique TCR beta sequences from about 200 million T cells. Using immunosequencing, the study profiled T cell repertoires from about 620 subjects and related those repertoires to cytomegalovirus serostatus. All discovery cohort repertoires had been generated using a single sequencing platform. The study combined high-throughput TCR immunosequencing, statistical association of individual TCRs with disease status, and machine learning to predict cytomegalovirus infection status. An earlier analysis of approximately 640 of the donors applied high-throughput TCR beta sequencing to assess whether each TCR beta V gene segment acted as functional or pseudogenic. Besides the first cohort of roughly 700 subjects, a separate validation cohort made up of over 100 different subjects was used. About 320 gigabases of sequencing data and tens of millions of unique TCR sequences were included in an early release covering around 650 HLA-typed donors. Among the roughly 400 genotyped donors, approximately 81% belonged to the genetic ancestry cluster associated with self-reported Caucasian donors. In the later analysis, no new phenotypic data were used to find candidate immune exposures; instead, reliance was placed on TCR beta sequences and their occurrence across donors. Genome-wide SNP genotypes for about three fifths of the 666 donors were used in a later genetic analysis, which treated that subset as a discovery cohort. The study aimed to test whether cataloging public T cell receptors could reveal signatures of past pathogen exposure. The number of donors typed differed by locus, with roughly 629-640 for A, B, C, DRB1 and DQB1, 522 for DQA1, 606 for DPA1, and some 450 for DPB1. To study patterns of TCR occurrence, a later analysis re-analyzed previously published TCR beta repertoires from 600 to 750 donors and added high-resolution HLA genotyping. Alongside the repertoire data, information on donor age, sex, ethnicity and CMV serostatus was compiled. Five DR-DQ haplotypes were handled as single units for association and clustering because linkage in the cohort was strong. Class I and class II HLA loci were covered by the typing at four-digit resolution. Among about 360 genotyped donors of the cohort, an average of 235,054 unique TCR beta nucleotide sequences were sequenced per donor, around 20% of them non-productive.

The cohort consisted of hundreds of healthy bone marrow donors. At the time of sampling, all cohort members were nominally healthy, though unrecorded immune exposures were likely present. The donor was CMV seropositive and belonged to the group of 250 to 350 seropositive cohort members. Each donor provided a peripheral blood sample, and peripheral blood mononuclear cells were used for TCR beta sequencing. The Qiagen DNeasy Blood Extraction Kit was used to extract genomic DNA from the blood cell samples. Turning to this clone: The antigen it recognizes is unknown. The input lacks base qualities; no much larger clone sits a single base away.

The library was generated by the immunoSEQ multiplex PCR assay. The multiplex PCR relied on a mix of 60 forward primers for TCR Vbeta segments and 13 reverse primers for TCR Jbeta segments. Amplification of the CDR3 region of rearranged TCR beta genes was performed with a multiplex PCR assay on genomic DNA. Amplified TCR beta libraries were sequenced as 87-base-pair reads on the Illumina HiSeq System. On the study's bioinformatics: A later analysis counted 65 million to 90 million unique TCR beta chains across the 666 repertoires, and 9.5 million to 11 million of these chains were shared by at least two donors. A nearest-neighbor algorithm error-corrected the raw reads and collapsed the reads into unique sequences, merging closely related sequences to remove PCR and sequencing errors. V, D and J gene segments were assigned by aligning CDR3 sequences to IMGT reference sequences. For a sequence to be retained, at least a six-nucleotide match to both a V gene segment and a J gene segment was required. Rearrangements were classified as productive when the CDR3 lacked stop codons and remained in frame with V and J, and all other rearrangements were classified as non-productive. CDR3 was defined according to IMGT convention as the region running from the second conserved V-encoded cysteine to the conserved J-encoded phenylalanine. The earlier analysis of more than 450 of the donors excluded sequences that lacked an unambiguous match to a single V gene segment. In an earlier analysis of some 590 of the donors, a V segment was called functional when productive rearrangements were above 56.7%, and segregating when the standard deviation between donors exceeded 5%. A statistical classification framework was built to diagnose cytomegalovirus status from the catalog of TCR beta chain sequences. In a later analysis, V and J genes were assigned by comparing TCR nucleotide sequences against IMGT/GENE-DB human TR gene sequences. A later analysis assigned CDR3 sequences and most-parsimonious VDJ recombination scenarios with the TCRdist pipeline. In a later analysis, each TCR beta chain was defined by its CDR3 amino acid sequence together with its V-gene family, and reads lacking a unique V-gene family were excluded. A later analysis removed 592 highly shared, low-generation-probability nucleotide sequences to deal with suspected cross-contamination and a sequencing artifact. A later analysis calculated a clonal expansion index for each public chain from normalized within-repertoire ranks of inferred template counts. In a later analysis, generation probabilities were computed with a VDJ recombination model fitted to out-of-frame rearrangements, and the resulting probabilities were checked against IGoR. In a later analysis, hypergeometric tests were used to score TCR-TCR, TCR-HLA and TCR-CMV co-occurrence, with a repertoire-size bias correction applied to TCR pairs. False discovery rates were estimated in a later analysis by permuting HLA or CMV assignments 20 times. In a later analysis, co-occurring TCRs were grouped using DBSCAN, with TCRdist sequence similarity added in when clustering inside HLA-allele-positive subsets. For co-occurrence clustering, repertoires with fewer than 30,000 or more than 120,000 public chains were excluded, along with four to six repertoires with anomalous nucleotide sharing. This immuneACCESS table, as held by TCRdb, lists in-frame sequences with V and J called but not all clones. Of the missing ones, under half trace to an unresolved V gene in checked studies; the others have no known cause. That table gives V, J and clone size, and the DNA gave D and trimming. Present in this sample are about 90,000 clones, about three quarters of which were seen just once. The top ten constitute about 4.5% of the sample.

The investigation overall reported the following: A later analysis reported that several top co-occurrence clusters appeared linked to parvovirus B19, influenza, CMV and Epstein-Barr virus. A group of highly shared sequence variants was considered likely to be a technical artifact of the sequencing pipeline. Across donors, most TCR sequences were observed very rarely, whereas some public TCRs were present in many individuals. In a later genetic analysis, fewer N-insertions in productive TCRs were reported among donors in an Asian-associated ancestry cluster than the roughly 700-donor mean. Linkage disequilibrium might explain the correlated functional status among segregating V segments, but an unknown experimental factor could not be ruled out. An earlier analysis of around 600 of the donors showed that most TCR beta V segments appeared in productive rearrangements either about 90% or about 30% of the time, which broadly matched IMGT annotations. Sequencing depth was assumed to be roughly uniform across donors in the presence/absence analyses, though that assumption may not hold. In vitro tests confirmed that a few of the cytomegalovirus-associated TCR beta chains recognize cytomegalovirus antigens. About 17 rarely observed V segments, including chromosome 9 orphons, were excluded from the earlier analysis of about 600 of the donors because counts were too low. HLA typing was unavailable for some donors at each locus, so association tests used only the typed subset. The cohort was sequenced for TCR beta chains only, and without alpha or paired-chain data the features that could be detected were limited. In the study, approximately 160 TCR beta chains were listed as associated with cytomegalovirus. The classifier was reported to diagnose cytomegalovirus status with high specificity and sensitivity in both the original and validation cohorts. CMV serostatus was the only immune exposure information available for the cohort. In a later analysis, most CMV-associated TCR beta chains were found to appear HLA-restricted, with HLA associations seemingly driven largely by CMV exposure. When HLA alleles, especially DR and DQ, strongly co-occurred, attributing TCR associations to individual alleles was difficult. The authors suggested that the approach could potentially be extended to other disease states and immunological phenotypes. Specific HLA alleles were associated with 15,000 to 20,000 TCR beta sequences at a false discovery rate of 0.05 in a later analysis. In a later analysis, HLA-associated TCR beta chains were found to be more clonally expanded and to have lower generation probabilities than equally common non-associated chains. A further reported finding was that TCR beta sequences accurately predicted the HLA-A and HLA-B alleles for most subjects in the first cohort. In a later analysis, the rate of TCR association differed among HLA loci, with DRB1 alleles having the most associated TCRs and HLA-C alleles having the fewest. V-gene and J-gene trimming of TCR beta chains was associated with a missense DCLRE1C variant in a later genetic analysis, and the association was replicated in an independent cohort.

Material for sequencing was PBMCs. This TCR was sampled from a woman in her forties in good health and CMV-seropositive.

Here is the DNA: TGTGCCAGCAGCGCCCGACTAGCGGGAGTTATCGAGCAGTACTTC. Protein translation: CASSARLAGVIEQYF. In this chain, TRBV11-2 is recombined with TRBJ2-7, and TRBD2 aligns with 12 junction nucleotides. Looking up the germline V gene yields CDR1 SGHAT and CDR2 FQNNGV. For this chain, trimming is 5 bases at the V end and 6 bases at the J end, and the number of junction bases without a gene match is 8. The CDR3 goes from the cysteine to the phenylalanine over 15 residues. Left in the record is the CDR3 DNA by itself, 45 bases read in frame from the first base.